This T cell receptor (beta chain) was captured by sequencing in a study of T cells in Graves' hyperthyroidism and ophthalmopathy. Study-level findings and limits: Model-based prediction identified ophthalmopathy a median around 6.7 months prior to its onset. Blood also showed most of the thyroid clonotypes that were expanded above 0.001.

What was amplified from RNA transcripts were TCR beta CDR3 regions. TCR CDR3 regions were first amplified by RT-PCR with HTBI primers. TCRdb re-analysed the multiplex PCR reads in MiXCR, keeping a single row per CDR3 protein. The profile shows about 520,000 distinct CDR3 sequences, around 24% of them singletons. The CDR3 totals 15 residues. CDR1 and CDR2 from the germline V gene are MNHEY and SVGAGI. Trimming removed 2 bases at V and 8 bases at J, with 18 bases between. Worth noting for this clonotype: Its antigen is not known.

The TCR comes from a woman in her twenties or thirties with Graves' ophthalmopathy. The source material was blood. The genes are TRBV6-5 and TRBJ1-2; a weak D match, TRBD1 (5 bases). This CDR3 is CASSYTRWGRKGYTF. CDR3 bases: TGTGCCAGCAGTTACACTAGATGGGGACGAAAAGGCTACACCTTC.